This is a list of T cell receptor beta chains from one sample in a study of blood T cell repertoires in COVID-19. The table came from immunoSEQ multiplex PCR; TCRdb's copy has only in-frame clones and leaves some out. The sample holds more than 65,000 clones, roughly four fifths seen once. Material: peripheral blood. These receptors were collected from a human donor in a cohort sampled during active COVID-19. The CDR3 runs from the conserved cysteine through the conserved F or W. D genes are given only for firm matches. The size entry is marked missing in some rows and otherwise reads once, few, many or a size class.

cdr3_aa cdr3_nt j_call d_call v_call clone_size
CASSTGTENTEAFF TGTGCCAGTAGTACCGGGACAGAAAACACTGAAGCTTTCTTT TRBJ1-1 TRBD1 TRBV19 -
CASSWLVGGSVGEQYF TGTGCCAGCAGCTGGCTGGTGGGGGGAAGTGTTGGCGAGCAGTACTTC TRBJ2-7 - TRBV7-8 -
CASSSPQGQVGPQHF TGTGCCAGCAGCTCCCCGCAGGGGCAGGTTGGGCCCCAGCATTTT TRBJ1-5 - TRBV6-2/TRBV6-3 -
CASSPRQVQAFF TGTGCCAGCAGTCCCCGACAGGTTCAAGCTTTCTTT TRBJ1-1 - TRBV28 -
CASSPSRSYGYTF TGTGCCAGCAGCCCGAGCAGGTCCTATGGCTACACCTTC TRBJ1-2 - TRBV2 -
CASSLGAATMNTEAFF TGTGCCAGCAGTTTGGGGGCAGCTACCATGAACACTGAAGCTTTCTTT TRBJ1-1 - TRBV27 few
CATSREARGETQYF TGTGCCACCAGCAGAGAAGCCAGGGGGGAGACCCAGTACTTC TRBJ2-5 TRBD1 TRBV15 -
CAWSVQGTYGYTF TGTGCCTGGAGTGTACAGGGCACTTATGGCTACACCTTC TRBJ1-2 - TRBV30 -
CASSIGTAGDIGYTF TGTGCCAGTAGTATTGGGACAGCCGGGGATATAGGCTACACCTTC TRBJ1-2 TRBD1 TRBV19 once
CASSVLPDSGANVLTF TGTGCCAGCAGCGTCCTCCCAGACTCTGGGGCCAACGTCCTGACTTTC TRBJ2-6 - TRBV9 -
CASSRDRESTDTQYF TGTGCCAGCAGCCGGGACAGGGAAAGCACAGATACGCAGTATTTT TRBJ2-3 TRBD1 TRBV5-4 -
CASSPSGTNREQYF TGTGCCAGCAGCCCCTCTGGGACTAACCGCGAGCAGTACTTC TRBJ2-7 TRBD2 TRBV3-1/TRBV3-2 -
CASTDSKNEQYF TGTGCCAGCACCGACTCCAAGAACGAGCAGTACTTC TRBJ2-7 - TRBV6-6 once
CASSQDYSVKNIQYF TGCGCCAGCAGCCAAGACTATAGTGTCAAAAACATTCAGTACTTC TRBJ2-4 - TRBV4-3 -
CASSLGDRPGEQYF TGCGCCAGCAGCTTGGGCGACAGGCCGGGGGAGCAGTACTTC TRBJ2-7 - TRBV5-1 -
CASSSPYGTNEKLFF TGTGCCAGCAGCTCACCCTACGGAACTAATGAAAAACTGTTTTTT TRBJ1-4 - TRBV7-9 -
CASSLRRGAGDLAEQFF TGTGCCAGCAGCTTACGCCGAGGGGCGGGGGACCTTGCTGAGCAGTTCTTC TRBJ2-1 TRBD2 TRBV11-2 -
CASSVVRGGANYGYTF TGTGCCAGCAGTGTGGTGAGAGGGGGCGCTAACTATGGCTACACCTTC TRBJ1-2 TRBD1 TRBV2 -
CASQNPSSYNSPLHF TGTGCCAGCCAGAATCCCAGCTCCTATAATTCACCCCTCCACTTT TRBJ1-6 - TRBV3-1/TRBV3-2 -
CASSKVRLFRYF TGTGCCAGCAGCAAAGTCCGTCTTTTTAGGTACTTC TRBJ2-4 - TRBV21-1 -
CASSLSPGSKVGGSPLHF TGTGCCAGCAGCTTATCTCCCGGGTCTAAGGTGGGAGGCTCACCCCTCCACTTT TRBJ1-6 - TRBV11-2 -
CASRKSRQGSHEQYF TGTGCCAGCAGGAAGAGCCGACAGGGTTCCCACGAGCAGTACTTC TRBJ2-7 TRBD1 TRBV6-5 once
CASSLEPWRGVGSSETQYF TGTGCCAGCAGCTTAGAACCTTGGCGCGGGGTAGGTTCTTCAGAGACCCAGTACTTC TRBJ2-5 - TRBV7-2 -